This T cell receptor beta chain originates from a study of T cells after yellow fever vaccination. This clonotype was detected many times. At one end the junction does not follow the germline gene, possibly because of a read error. The CDR3 spans 14 residues. Germline V gives CDR1 SGHNT, CDR2 YYREEE (reference sequence). TCRdb redid the calling of the 5' RACE reads with MiXCR, one entry per CDR3 protein. The table has some 600,000 distinct CDR3 sequences, 9% to 15% seen once. The sequenced sample was PBMCs, obtained on the day of the yellow fever booster vaccination. The chain is built from TRBV5-4 and TRBJ2-7, with TRBD2 as a possible D gene (5 bases). This receptor was taken from a young man who received the YFV17D yellow fever vaccine. The CDR3 here is CASSLPGSSYEQYF. In DNA form, the CDR3 reads TGCGCCAGCAGCTTGCCGGGGTCCTCCTACGAGCAGTACTTC.